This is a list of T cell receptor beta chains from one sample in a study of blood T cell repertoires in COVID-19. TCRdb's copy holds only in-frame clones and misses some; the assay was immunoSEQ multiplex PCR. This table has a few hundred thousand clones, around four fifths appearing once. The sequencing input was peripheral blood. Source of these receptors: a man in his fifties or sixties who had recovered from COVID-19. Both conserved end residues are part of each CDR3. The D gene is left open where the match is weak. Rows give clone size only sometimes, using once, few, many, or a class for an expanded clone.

CASSFAGINQPQHF,TGTGCCAGCAGTTTTGCAGGGATCAATCAGCCCCAGCATTTT,.,.,TRBV27,TRBJ1-5
CASRASGEETQYF,TGTGCCAGCAGAGCTAGCGGGGAAGAGACCCAGTACTTC,.,TRBD2,TRBV2,TRBJ2-5
CASSLGGREHSYEQYF,TGTGCCAGCAGCTTAGGGGGGCGGGAGCACTCCTACGAGCAGTACTTC,.,.,TRBV7-2,TRBJ2-7
CASSEDGGRGNTIYF,TGTGCCAGCAGCGAAGATGGAGGGAGAGGAAACACCATATATTTT,few,.,TRBV6-1,TRBJ1-3
CASSPDRGKSPLHF,TGTGCCAGCAGCCCGGACAGGGGCAAATCACCCCTCCACTTT,few,TRBD1,TRBV7-8,TRBJ1-6
CASSYLGQGAREQYF,TGTGCCAGCAGCTACCTAGGACAGGGGGCGCGGGAGCAGTACTTC,.,TRBD1,TRBV6-5,TRBJ2-7
CASSRAGSYNEQFF,TGTGCCAGCAGTCGAGCGGGCTCCTACAATGAGCAGTTCTTC,.,.,TRBV28,TRBJ2-1
CASSEGRGLVDGYTF,TGTGCCAGCAGTGAAGGGCGGGGGCTGGTGGATGGCTACACCTTC,.,.,TRBV2,TRBJ1-2
CASSVQGAGNTIYF,TGTGCCAGCAGTGTTCAGGGCGCTGGAAACACCATATATTTT,.,.,TRBV2,TRBJ1-3
CASSPRAGGKETQYF,TGTGCCAGCAGCCCAAGAGCGGGGGGAAAAGAGACCCAGTACTTC,.,TRBD2,TRBV7-8,TRBJ2-5
CASSQDTVLGTRYNEQFF,TGCGCCAGCAGCCAAGATACAGTTCTCGGGACTAGATACAATGAGCAGTTCTTC,.,TRBD2,TRBV4-1,TRBJ2-1
CSASQGQGYTEAFF,TGCAGTGCTAGTCAAGGACAGGGTTACACTGAAGCTTTCTTT,.,TRBD1,TRBV20-1,TRBJ1-1
CSVRQGGTDTQYF,TGCAGCGTTCGACAGGGGGGCACAGATACGCAGTATTTT,.,TRBD1,TRBV29-1,TRBJ2-3
CASNRQGGDNSPLHF,TGTGCCAGCAACCGACAGGGGGGAGATAATTCACCCCTCCACTTT,.,TRBD1,TRBV6-5,TRBJ1-6
CASSDWSGFSNQPQHF,TGTGCCAGCAGTGATTGGTCAGGTTTTAGCAATCAGCCCCAGCATTTT,.,.,TRBV25-1,TRBJ1-5
CAFNDERTSYNEQFF,TGTGCCTTTAACGACGAGCGGACTTCCTACAATGAGCAGTTCTTC,.,.,TRBV6-5,TRBJ2-1
CASSLGSGGPTDTQYF,TGTGCCAGCAGCTTGGGTAGCGGGGGGCCCACAGATACGCAGTATTTT,.,TRBD2,TRBV5-4,TRBJ2-3
CASSEEGGGWNEQFF,TGTGCCAGCAGTGAAGAGGGCGGGGGGTGGAATGAGCAGTTCTTC,.,TRBD2,TRBV25-1,TRBJ2-1
CARSSDRGGSGNTIYF,TGTGCCAGAAGTTCCGACAGGGGAGGCTCTGGAAACACCATATATTTT,.,.,TRBV7-5,TRBJ1-3
CASSLDRGRDTLHF,TGTGCCAGCAGTTTGGACAGGGGGCGCGACACCCTCCACTTT,.,TRBD1,TRBV27,TRBJ1-6
CASSLADSYTEAFF,TGCGCCAGCAGCTTGGCCGACAGCTACACTGAAGCTTTCTTT,.,.,TRBV5-1,TRBJ1-1
CASSYSGLGGNYGYTF,TGTGCCAGCAGTTACTCAGGGCTGGGGGGTAACTATGGCTACACCTTC,.,.,TRBV6-5,TRBJ1-2
CASRPGQSSGNTIYF,TGTGCCAGCAGGCCGGGACAGAGCTCTGGAAACACCATATATTTT,.,TRBD1,TRBV3-1/TRBV3-2,TRBJ1-3